Each of the 23 T cell receptor beta chains below was sequenced from the same sample in a study of T cells in Graves' hyperthyroidism and ophthalmopathy. RNA transcripts provided the source from which TCR beta CDR3 regions were amplified. HTBI primers were employed in a first-round RT-PCR of the TCR CDR3. MiXCR, applied by TCRdb to the multiplex PCR reads, yields one record per CDR3 protein. The profile shows approximately 640,000 distinct CDR3 sequences, roughly 17% of them singletons. The material sequenced was blood. The receptors were sampled from a middle-aged man with Graves' hyperthyroidism.

The chain is built from TRBV10-2 and TRBJ2-2; 12 bases are a match to TRBD2. This CDR3 spans 16 amino acids. The V gene end was trimmed by 4 bases and the J gene end by 6 bases; junction bases not matched to a gene: 6. Germline V CDR1 and CDR2: WSHSY, SAAADI. The CDR3 nucleotides read TGCGCCAGCAGTGGACTAGCGGGAGCTATGGCCGGGGAGCTGTTTTTT. Its protein product is CASSGLAGAMAGELFF.

This clonotype came up many times. The V call is TRBV2, the J call TRBJ2-1, with TRBD2 matching over 12 bases. Germline V gene lookup returns CDR1 SNHLY and CDR2 FYNNEI. The CDR3 spans 16 residues. Germline trimming cut 7 bases from V and 6 bases from J; bases unmatched to any gene: 10. The CDR3 nucleotides read TGTGCCAGCATCTCGGCTAGCGGGAGGGCCAGCAATGAGCAGTTCTTC. Its protein is CASISASGRASNEQFF.

This clonotype was recorded a few times. The chain couples TRBV19 to TRBJ2-6; D gene uncertain. Germline V gene lookup returns CDR1 LNHDA and CDR2 SQIVND (reference sequence). V gave up 4 bases and J gave up 0 bases, with 7 bases separating them. CDR3 length: 15 amino acids. CDR3 region: CASSTGNSGANVLTF. CDR3 nucleotides: TGTGCCAGTAGTACAGGAAACTCTGGGGCCAACGTCCTGACTTTC.

This clonotype was counted many times. V is TRBV27 and J is TRBJ1-5; TRBD1 matches at 7 bases. Germline V gene lookup returns CDR1 MNHEY and CDR2 SMNVEV (reference sequence). V shed 5 bases, J shed 2 bases, and the junction held 3 bases outside the gene matches. The CDR3 runs 14 residues. CDR3 nucleotide sequence: TGTGCCAGCAGTCACGGGACAGGCAATCAGCCCCAGCATTTT. The encoded protein is CASSHGTGNQPQHF.

This clonotype was found many times. The CDR3 DNA reads as TGTGCCAACTCGGGGGCCCCAGTCTATGGCTACACCTTC. This sequence encodes CANSGAPVYGYTF. The chain is built from TRBV10-3 and TRBJ1-2, with D perhaps matching TRBD1 (6 bases). V was shortened by 10 bases and J by 4 bases, with 16 bases between the two germline ends. Germline V CDR1 and CDR2: ENHRY, SYGVKD. There are 13 residues in the CDR3.

This clonotype was counted between two and nine times. This sequence joins TRBV28 and TRBJ2-1; D unresolved. Germline V gene lookup returns CDR1 MDHEN and CDR2 SYDVKM. The V gene lost 3 bases and the J gene lost 7 bases, with 13 bases spanning the gap. The CDR3 has 14 residues. CDR3 bases: TGTGCCAGCAGTTTTGGGCAAACCTGGAATGAGCAGTTCTTC. It specifies CASSFGQTWNEQFF.

This clonotype was recorded many times. The V call is TRBV6-1, the J call TRBJ2-4; no reliable D call. V lost 1 base and J 0 bases, leaving 13 bases between the germline ends. The CDR3 spans 17 residues. CDR1 is MNHNS, CDR2 SASEGT, per germline. CDR3 sequence: CASSEGGGLLAKNIQYF. The CDR3 DNA is TGTGCCAGCAGTGAAGGGGGTGGGTTACTAGCCAAAAACATTCAGTACTTC.

Turning to this clonotype: A much more abundant neighbour one base away suggests this may be a read error. Without the conserved terminal phenylalanine or tryptophan, this CDR3 likely stems from a read error. The chain carries TRBV9 and TRBJ2-3, with unresolved D. Trimming pared 0 bases from V and 5 bases from J, leaving 10 bases between. The CDR3 runs to 14 residues. Germline assignment: CDR1 SGDLS and CDR2 YYNGEE. DNA for the CDR3: TGTGCCAGCAGCGTAGGTCGCCCCGAAGATACGCAGTATCTT. Amino acids: CASSVGRPEDTQYL.

This chain joins TRBV28 and TRBJ2-2, with 9 nucleotides matching TRBD1. The V gene end was trimmed by 5 bases and the J gene end by 4 bases; junction bases not matched to a gene: 2. The CDR3 extends over 14 amino acids. Germline V gene sequence: CDR1 MDHEN, CDR2 SYDVKM. The CDR3 nucleotides read TGTGCCAGCAGTAACAGGGGGCCCACCGGGGAGCTGTTTTTT. It specifies CASSNRGPTGELFF.

The chain joins TRBV30 to TRBJ1-4; tentatively, D is TRBD1 (6 bases). CDR1 and CDR2 from the germline V gene are GTSNPN and SVGIG (reference sequence). The V and J ends lost 4 bases and 5 bases respectively, with 8 bases between them. The CDR3 sequence is 12 residues long. As DNA, the CDR3 is TGTGCCTGGACAGGGGTAAATGAAAAACTGTTTTTT. It is translated as CAWTGVNEKLFF.

The rearrangement joins TRBV6-1 to TRBJ2-1; D tentatively reads TRBD1 or TRBD2 (5 bases each). The CDR3 runs 15 residues. V dropped 7 bases and J dropped 1 base, with 14 bases sitting between them. Germline assignment: CDR1 MNHNS and CDR2 SASEGT. The CDR3 loop reads CASTLGAGSYNEQFF. CDR3 DNA sequence: TGTGCCAGCACCCTCGGGGCCGGGTCCTACAATGAGCAGTTCTTC.

This clonotype occurred many times. V gene TRBV7-8 combines with J gene TRBJ1-2, with D possibly being TRBD1 (6 bases). V was trimmed by 5 bases and J by 6 bases, leaving 28 bases between them. Germline CDR1 is SGHVS and CDR2 is FQNEAQ. The CDR3 runs 18 residues. As DNA, the CDR3 is TGTGCCAGCAGCCGCACAAGAGTTCACAGGGACCACGATGATGGCTACACCTTC. Amino acid sequence: CASSRTRVHRDHDDGYTF. The full variable domain, completed using reference TRBV7-8 and TRBJ1-2, is GAGVSQSPRYKVAKRGQDVALRCDPISGHVSLFWYQQALGQGPEFLTYFQNEAQLDKSGLPSDRFFAERPEGSVSTLKIQRTQQEDSAVYLCASSRTRVHRDHDDGYTFGSGTRLTVV.

This clonotype was detected ten times or more. CDR3 DNA sequence: TGTGCCAGTAGTCACGGACAGTTGAACACTGAAGCTTTCTTT. Translating gives CASSHGQLNTEAFF. V is TRBV19 and J is TRBJ1-1, with a tentative D call TRBD1 (6 bases). CDR3 length: 14 amino acids. V was shortened by 5 bases and J by 0 bases, with 10 bases between the two germline ends. Per the germline V gene, CDR1 is LNHDA and CDR2 is SQIVND (reference sequence).

The V call is TRBV30, the J call TRBJ2-7, with unresolved D. CDR1 GTSNPN and CDR2 SVGIG come from the germline V gene (reference sequence). V gave up 2 bases and J gave up 2 bases, with 10 bases separating them. The CDR3 is 13 amino acids. The CDR3 DNA follows: TGTGCCTGGAGTTATGATACCCCCTACGAGCAGTACTTC. Its translation is CAWSYDTPYEQYF.

This clonotype was seen ten or more times. CDR3 in amino acids: CATSERTGGAETQYF. The CDR3 DNA follows: TGTGCCACCAGTGAACGGACAGGGGGCGCAGAGACCCAGTACTTC. The rearrangement links TRBV24-1 to TRBJ2-5; 11 positions match TRBD1. The germline gives CDR1 KGHDR, CDR2 SFDVKD. V lost 4 bases and J lost 4; bases outside the gene matches: 4. The CDR3 is 15 amino acids.

The chain couples TRBV28 to TRBJ2-1; 13 positions agree with TRBD2. CDR1 is MDHEN, CDR2 SYDVKM, per germline. The CDR3 is 15 residues long. Trimming removed 5 bases from V and 10 bases from J; junction bases left unmatched: 8. The CDR3 nucleotides read TGTGCCAGCAGTGTAACTAGCGGGAGGGCGAGGGAGCAGTTCTTC. This translates into CASSVTSGRAREQFF.

This clonotype was seen many times. V gene TRBV11-2 combines with J gene TRBJ2-2; TRBD1 might be the D (6 bases). CDR3 length: 14 residues. CDR1 is SGHAT and CDR2 is FQNNGV in the germline V gene. V was pared by 5 bases and J by 4 bases, with 11 bases between. CDR3 sequence: CASSIDRPTGELFF. The CDR3 DNA is TGTGCCAGCAGCATCGACAGGCCCACCGGGGAGCTGTTTTTT.

Ten or more counts support this clonotype. This chain connects TRBV2 to TRBJ2-3, with 7 positions matching TRBD1. Trimming removed 4 bases from V and 2 bases from J; junction bases left unmatched: 6. Germline CDR1 is SNHLY and CDR2 is FYNNEI. This CDR3 contains 15 residues. The CDR3 loop is CASSGGQDATDTQYF. In DNA form, the CDR3 reads TGTGCCAGCAGTGGAGGACAGGATGCCACAGATACGCAGTATTTT.

Many counts were recorded for this clonotype. This chain connects TRBV11-1 to TRBJ2-7; the D is unclear. V was cut by 5 bases and J by 4 bases, with 21 bases left in between. Germline values: CDR1 SGHAT, CDR2 FQDESV (reference sequence). CDR3 length: 16 amino acids. CDR3: CASSDGPQSLAYEQYF. CDR3 DNA sequence: TGTGCCAGCAGCGACGGCCCCCAGAGCCTGGCGTACGAGCAGTACTTC.

The rearrangement uses TRBV29-1 and TRBJ2-7; the match to TRBD1 covers 9 bases. Trimming cost V 7 bases and J 4 bases; bases outside gene matches: 8. CDR1 is SQVTM, CDR2 ANQGSEA, per germline. CDR3 length equals 13 residues. CDR3 in DNA: TGCAGCGCAACAACAGGGGGCCGGTACGAGCAGTACTTC. It specifies CSATTGGRYEQYF.

The table lists this clonotype with many counts. The genes are TRBV27 and TRBJ2-7; D gene ambiguous. Germline CDR1 is MNHEY and CDR2 is SMNVEV (reference sequence). The CDR3 has 10 amino acids. Trimming took 4 bases from V and 8 from J, leaving 6 bases between them. CDR3 DNA sequence: TGTGCCAGCAGTTCCCCTAAGCAGTACTTC. Translating it yields CASSSPKQYF.

This clonotype was counted only a few times. The V call is TRBV24-1, the J call TRBJ2-3; TRBD1 or TRBD2 may be the D gene (5 bases each). V lost 5 bases to trimming and J lost 3 bases, with 14 bases between them. The germline CDR1 and CDR2 sequences are KGHDR and SFDVKD. The CDR3 has 15 amino acids. This CDR3 is CATSGTGPVTDTQYF. In nucleotides, the CDR3 is TGTGCCACCAGTGGCACGGGACCCGTGACAGATACGCAGTATTTT.

V is TRBV28 and J is TRBJ1-2; no firm D call. Germline CDR1 is MDHEN and CDR2 is SYDVKM. The V end lost 5 bases, the J end lost 8 bases, and 12 bases lay between the germline ends. The CDR3 has 12 amino acids. The CDR3 loop reads CASSESLSGYTF. For the CDR3, the DNA is TGTGCCAGCAGTGAGTCCTTATCGGGCTACACCTTC.